Listed below are T cell receptor beta chains from one sample, sequenced in a study of blood T cell repertoires in COVID-19. The method was immunoSEQ multiplex PCR; TCRdb's version includes in-frame clones alone and lacks a portion of them. The profile covers about 130,000 clones, with about 86% appearing a single time and about 17% taken by the ten largest. The sample consisted of peripheral blood. The receptors come from a woman aged 45-59 years who had recovered from COVID-19. CDR3s include the opening cysteine and the closing phenylalanine or tryptophan. A D gene is named only where the DNA matches it firmly. Not every row has a clone size; where given, it reads once, few, many or a size class.

clone_size	cdr3_length	j_call	v_call	d_call	cdr3_nt	cdr3_aa
.	12	TRBJ2-7	TRBV24-1	.	TGTGCCACCAGTGCCAGAGGTGCCGAGCAGTACTTC	CATSARGAEQYF
.	16	TRBJ2-1	TRBV4-1	TRBD1	TGCGCCAGCAGCCGCCTGGGACAGGGGATCTACAATGAGCAGTTCTTC	CASSRLGQGIYNEQFF
.	16	TRBJ2-5	TRBV29-1	.	TGCAGCGTTGGTCGTTCTGGGACGTCCCGGGGGGAGACCCAGTACTTC	CSVGRSGTSRGETQYF
.	14	TRBJ1-2	TRBV27	.	TGTGCCAGCAGTAAGTGGGGCAGCAACTATGGCTACACCTTC	CASSKWGSNYGYTF
.	15	TRBJ1-4	TRBV29-1	.	TGCAGCGTTGGCCCATACGGGGCGGGGATTGAAAAACTGTTTTTT	CSVGPYGAGIEKLFF
once	16	TRBJ1-2	TRBV28	TRBD1	TGTGCCAGCAGTTTTAGGGACAGGGGGGTATGGAATGGCTACACCTTC	CASSFRDRGVWNGYTF
.	15	TRBJ2-3	TRBV25-1	.	TGTGCCAGCAGTGAAGCGGGACGGGGCACAGATACGCAGTATTTT	CASSEAGRGTDTQYF
.	14	TRBJ2-7	TRBV28	TRBD2	TGTGCCAGCAGTCGACTAGCGGGAGTCTCCGAGCAGTACTTC	CASSRLAGVSEQYF
.	20	TRBJ2-3	TRBV5-1	TRBD1	TGCGCCAGCACCCTTTCAGTCGACAGGGGGAATGATTGGGCCACAGATACGCAGTATTTT	CASTLSVDRGNDWATDTQYF
.	13	TRBJ2-7	TRBV15	.	TGTGCCACCAGCAGGGCGATACGGGGCGAGCAGTACTTC	CATSRAIRGEQYF
.	17	TRBJ2-1	TRBV24-1	TRBD2	TGTGCCACCAGTGACCCGGGACTAGCGGGAGGGCTCAATGAGCAGTTCTTC	CATSDPGLAGGLNEQFF
.	14	TRBJ2-2	TRBV5-6	.	TGTGCCAGCAGCTTTGAGGTGGACACCGGGGAGCTGTTTTTT	CASSFEVDTGELFF
.	17	TRBJ1-1	TRBV5-1	TRBD1	TGCGCCAGCAGCCCGGGACAGGGGGCTACCAGGGGCACTGAAGCTTTCTTT	CASSPGQGATRGTEAFF
.	15	TRBJ2-3	TRBV5-6	TRBD2	TGTGCCAGCAGCTCTGGCGGGGGAACCACAGATACGCAGTATTTT	CASSSGGGTTDTQYF
many	13	TRBJ1-1	TRBV12-3/TRBV12-4	.	TGTGCCAGCAGTTATGACTCCGGAGCTGAAGCTTTCTTT	CASSYDSGAEAFF
.	16	TRBJ1-4	TRBV7-9	TRBD1	TGTGCCAGCAGCTCGGGACAGGGAAGGTTTGGTGAAAAACTGTTTTTT	CASSSGQGRFGEKLFF
.	16	TRBJ1-1	TRBV27	.	TGTGCCAGAGCCCCGGGGGGTAAGGCGGTGAACACTGAAGCTTTCTTT	CARAPGGKAVNTEAFF
.	15	TRBJ1-5	TRBV6-6	.	TGTGCCAGCAGTTACAGCGGGGGGAGGAATCAGCCCCAGCATTTT	CASSYSGGRNQPQHF
.	14	TRBJ2-7	TRBV29-1	.	TGCAGCGTTTCTAGGGGGGGCATCCGAAACGAGCAGTACTTC	CSVSRGGIRNEQYF
many	14	TRBJ2-7	TRBV7-9	.	TGTGCCAGCAGCTTAGATGGGGGGTCCTACGAGCAGTACTTC	CASSLDGGSYEQYF
few	15	TRBJ2-2	TRBV6-5	TRBD1	TGTGCCAGCAGGAGAGACAGGGGCCGAACCGGGGAGCTGTTTTTT	CASRRDRGRTGELFF
.	15	TRBJ2-1	TRBV7-2	TRBD2	TGTGCCAGCAGCTTGAGTAGCGGGAGCGTACATGAGCAGTTCTTC	CASSLSSGSVHEQFF
once	17	TRBJ2-5	TRBV7-9	TRBD2	TGTGCCAGCAGCTTGCCCGTGGGGCGCGGGGGGCAAGAGACCCAGTACTTC	CASSLPVGRGGQETQYF
.	12	TRBJ1-2	TRBV30	.	TGTGCCTGGAGTATAATCAGGGGCGGCTACACCTTC	CAWSIIRGGYTF
.	12	TRBJ1-4	TRBV2	.	TGTGCCAGCAGTGGGACAATTGAAAAACTGTTTTTT	CASSGTIEKLFF
.	12	TRBJ2-5	TRBV3-1/TRBV3-2	.	TGTGCCAGCAGCCACGGTCGTGAGACCCAGTACTTC	CASSHGRETQYF
.	12	TRBJ1-4	TRBV30	.	TGTGCCTGGAGTGTTCAGGGTGAAAAACTGTTTTTT	CAWSVQGEKLFF
few	13	TRBJ1-1	TRBV24-1	.	TGTGCCACCAGTGTCCGGGGGGCTTGGGGTGCTTTCTTT	CATSVRGAWGAFF
.	16	TRBJ1-2	TRBV3-1/TRBV3-2	.	TGTGCCAGCAGCCAAGAGTGGAGGGCAGCCCACTATGGCTACACCTTC	CASSQEWRAAHYGYTF
.	14	TRBJ1-2	TRBV3-1/TRBV3-2	.	TGTGCCAGCAGCCAAACAGGGAAGGGCTATGGCTACACCTTC	CASSQTGKGYGYTF
.	14	TRBJ1-2	TRBV27	.	TGTGCCAGCAGTTTACTATATGGGACACCTGGCTACACCTTC	CASSLLYGTPGYTF
.	15	TRBJ2-2	TRBV3-1/TRBV3-2	TRBD1	TGTGCCAGCAGCCCCCGGACAGGGGTCCCCGGGGAGCTGTTTTTT	CASSPRTGVPGELFF
.	15	TRBJ2-1	TRBV19	TRBD2	TGTGCCAGTATATCTAGCGGGAACTCCTACAATGAGCAGTTCTTC	CASISSGNSYNEQFF
.	18	TRBJ2-3	TRBV11-2	.	TGTGCCAGCAGCTTAGGGATACAGGGCGCGGGTCAAACAGATACGCAGTATTTT	CASSLGIQGAGQTDTQYF
.	13	TRBJ2-4	TRBV5-1	TRBD2	TGCGCCAGCAGTCTAGCGGGGTCAAACATTCAGTACTTC	CASSLAGSNIQYF
.	13	TRBJ1-5	TRBV19	.	TGTGCCAGTAGTATCGGTGCCTGGCAGCCCCAGCATTTT	CASSIGAWQPQHF
.	11	TRBJ2-1	TRBV7-9	TRBD1	TGTGCCAGCAGCCCTGGACAGGGGCAGTTCTTC	CASSPGQGQFF
.	17	TRBJ1-1	TRBV4-3	.	TGCGCCAGCAGCCGCTCCTGGGCGCGGGGATTGAACACTGAAGCTTTCTTT	CASSRSWARGLNTEAFF
.	16	TRBJ2-3	TRBV7-2	TRBD1	TGTGCCAGCAGCTTAAAGGGACAGGTTTTTACAGATACGCAGTATTTT	CASSLKGQVFTDTQYF
few	16	TRBJ1-2	TRBV7-9	TRBD1	TGTGCCAGCAGCTTAGGGGGCGGACAGGGGAACTATGGCTACACCTTC	CASSLGGGQGNYGYTF
.	12	TRBJ1-5	TRBV14	TRBD1	TGTGCCAGAGACGACAGGGCAAAGCCCCAGCATTTT	CARDDRAKPQHF
.	16	TRBJ2-1	TRBV24-1	.	TGTGCCACCAGTGATTCTCGGAGGGGGCCCCCCAATGAGCAGTTCTTC	CATSDSRRGPPNEQFF
.	14	TRBJ1-5	TRBV2	.	TGTGCCAGCAGTGGCGAGGGACTCCGGTCGAGCCAGCATTTT	CASSGEGLRSSQHF